Included here is one TCR beta chain sequence, with context. The authors' processing: It was from reference gene primer amplification that nucleated cell counts were estimated. Here immunoSEQ multiplex PCR was the method, and the copy in TCRdb shows in-frame clones only, minus some. V and J calls and clone size are given by that table; D and trimming were obtained from the DNA. The profile covers around 90,000 clones, with approximately 80% appearing a single time and about 20% taken by the ten largest. This sample is drawn from a study of blood T cell repertoires in COVID-19. Overall study: Samples representing acute and convalescent COVID-19 were sourced from the United States, Italy and Spain. T cells, B-cell-depleted T cells, or PBMCs provided the cDNA or gDNA that served as material.

The CDR3 runs 12 residues. After removal of 2 bases from V and 7 bases from J, the junction contained 2 bases not matched to a gene. CDR1 is MNHEY and CDR2 is SVGAGI in the germline V gene. Sample: peripheral blood. This TCR derives from a human donor in a cohort sampled during active COVID-19. The rearrangement joins TRBV6-5 to TRBJ2-7; 7 positions match TRBD2. The CDR3 coding sequence is TGTGCCAGCAGTTACCTGGGGGGGGAGCAGTACTTC. Encoded protein: CASSYLGGEQYF.